This T cell receptor (beta chain) was recovered during a study of blood T cell repertoires in COVID-19. Overall study: Specimens from acute and convalescent COVID-19 originated in the United States, Italy and Spain.

The CDR3 runs 12 residues. The V and J ends lost 1 base and 5 bases respectively, with 3 bases between them. Authors' analysis steps: Amplification with reference gene primers provided the estimates of nucleated cell counts. Measured with immunoSEQ multiplex PCR; TCRdb has only the in-frame clones, and not every one. From that table come the V and J calls and clone size; the DNA was used to work out D and trimming. The table has approximately 240,000 clones, approximately 91% seen once. Enrollment of patients from Seattle took place during active infection, with longitudinal follow-up. The clonotype originates from a young man with COVID-19, enrolled during active disease. The sample taken for sequencing was peripheral blood. The chain uses TRBV12-3 or TRBV12-4 and TRBJ1-5, with D unresolved. CDR3: CASSLGDQPQHF. DNA for the CDR3: TGTGCCAGCAGTTTAGGAGATCAGCCCCAGCATTTT.